This T cell receptor beta chain was observed in a study of T-cell reconstitution after alpha-beta-depleted transplantation in children. Study-level points and caveats: Reports say that about two months after transplant, the alpha-beta T cells came out of several hundred graft clones that had expanded. T cells produced anew were the main source of T-cell counts and diversity one year after transplant.

The CDR3 totals 14 residues. Trimming removed 3 bases at V and 8 bases at J, with 16 bases between. Using unique molecular identifiers, the investigators prepared the TCRbeta library. Via MiXCR, TCRdb re-called the PCR reads, giving one row per CDR3 protein. The sample has 250,000 to 300,000 distinct CDR3 sequences, about 9.4% seen once. This clonotype was observed at least ten times. Its target is unknown. The receptor was isolated from a boy under three years old with acute myeloid leukemia, due to receive a stem cell transplant. The sequencing used PBMCs, collected before TCRalphabeta/CD19-depleted stem cell transplant. The genes are TRBV12-3 or TRBV12-4 and TRBJ1-2, with D maybe TRBD1 (5 bases). CDR3 sequence reads: CASSFDILKGGYTF. CDR3 DNA: TGTGCCAGCAGTTTTGACATTCTCAAGGGGGGCTACACCTTC.